A selection of T cell receptor beta chains follows, all from one sample in a study of T cell repertoires in ileal Crohn's disease. Assay: immunoSEQ multiplex PCR; the TCRdb copy retains only in-frame clones and omits some. This table holds roughly 29,000 clones, about four fifths found once. Specimen: ileal tissue. The receptors were gathered from an adult with Crohn's disease. Each CDR3 is given with its conserved first and last residue. Fields, in order: clone size, V gene, J gene, D gene, CDR3 DNA, CDR3 protein. D genes are given only for firm matches. The listing skips clone size in some rows; elsewhere it reads once, few, many or a size class.

abundance: .; v_gene: TRBV7-2; j_gene: TRBJ2-3; d_gene: .; CDR3nt: TGTGCCAGCAGCCGACTAGTCGCAGATACGCAGTATTTT; CDR3aa: CASSRLVADTQYF
abundance: .; v_gene: TRBV4-1; j_gene: TRBJ2-2; d_gene: TRBD2; CDR3nt: TGCGCCAGCAGCCAAGATGCTAGCGGGGGCCTTAAAGGCGGGGAGCTGTTTTTT; CDR3aa: CASSQDASGGLKGGELFF
abundance: once; v_gene: TRBV10-3; j_gene: TRBJ2-7; d_gene: TRBD1; CDR3nt: TGTGCCATCAGGATCGGGACAGCCTACGAGCAGTACTTC; CDR3aa: CAIRIGTAYEQYF
abundance: .; v_gene: TRBV19; j_gene: TRBJ1-2; d_gene: .; CDR3nt: TGTGCCAGTAGTATTCCCGTGGGGGCCTATGGCTACACCTTC; CDR3aa: CASSIPVGAYGYTF
abundance: .; v_gene: TRBV4-2; j_gene: TRBJ2-3; d_gene: .; CDR3nt: TGTGCCAGCAGCCAAGGGACTTATAGCACAGATACGCAGTATTTT; CDR3aa: CASSQGTYSTDTQYF
abundance: few; v_gene: TRBV6-1; j_gene: TRBJ2-5; d_gene: .; CDR3nt: TGTGCCAGCACCCCCTCTCAGGGGCTAGAGACCCAGTACTTC; CDR3aa: CASTPSQGLETQYF
abundance: .; v_gene: TRBV5-1; j_gene: TRBJ1-2; d_gene: .; CDR3nt: TGCGCCAGCAGCGCCTGGACAGATACGCGAGGCTACACCTTC; CDR3aa: CASSAWTDTRGYTF
abundance: .; v_gene: TRBV19; j_gene: TRBJ1-5; d_gene: .; CDR3nt: TGTGCCAGTGTCGGCAGGGCGTCTAGCAATCAGCCCCAGCATTTT; CDR3aa: CASVGRASSNQPQHF
abundance: .; v_gene: TRBV15; j_gene: TRBJ1-1; d_gene: .; CDR3nt: TGTGCCACCAGCAGACAGAACACTGAAGCTTTCTTT; CDR3aa: CATSRQNTEAFF
abundance: .; v_gene: TRBV19; j_gene: TRBJ1-1; d_gene: .; CDR3nt: TGTGCCAGTACTAGGGGGGGGATGCTGACTGAAGCTTTCTTT; CDR3aa: CASTRGGMLTEAFF